Following are 27 T cell receptor beta chains from one sample sequenced in a study of blood T cell repertoires in COVID-19. Sequencing was performed with immunoSEQ multiplex PCR; in TCRdb, only in-frame clones are kept and a portion is missing. The repertoire holds about 100,000 clones, with less than 90% as singletons. The specimen was peripheral blood. The receptors derive from a young man in a cohort sampled during active COVID-19.

The V call is TRBV2, the J call TRBJ2-7; TRBD1 matches 10 bases. J was trimmed by 2 bases and V by 7 bases; bases with no gene match: 14. CDR3 length: 17 residues. Germline assignment: CDR1 SNHLY and CDR2 FYNNEI. The CDR3 region has the DNA TGTGCCAGCACCGATAAACTACCGGGACAGGGGACCTACGAGCAGTACTTC. This codes for CASTDKLPGQGTYEQYF.

The chain has TRBV10-3 and TRBJ1-6; tentatively, D is TRBD1 (6 bases). The CDR3 runs to 14 residues. Germline CDR1 ENHRY, CDR2 SYGVKD. V shed 4 bases and J shed 6 bases, with 10 bases lying between them. DNA for the CDR3: TGTGCCATCAGTGGCCCACAGGGTAATTCACCCCTCCACTTT. Protein sequence: CAISGPQGNSPLHF.

This chain uses TRBV19 with TRBJ2-5, with a weak D call TRBD1 (6 bases). The CDR3 covers 14 residues. Between the trimmed V and J ends, which lost 1 base and 5 bases, there was a span of 11 bases. In germline, CDR1 is LNHDA, CDR2 SQIVND (reference sequence). The chain's CDR3 is CASSIVNREETQYF. In nucleotides, the CDR3 is TGTGCCAGTAGTATAGTGAACAGGGAGGAGACCCAGTACTTC.

This chain connects TRBV2 to TRBJ1-1; 7 nucleotides align to TRBD1. The length of the CDR3 is 15 residues. Germline values: CDR1 SNHLY, CDR2 FYNNEI. With 8 bases clipped from V and 0 bases from J, the junction kept 9 bases outside the gene matches. CDR3 bases: TGTGCCAGCCGTCGACAGGGATTGATGAACACTGAAGCTTTCTTT. Translating gives CASRRQGLMNTEAFF.

The chain is built from TRBV10-2 and TRBJ2-3, with 7 bases that match TRBD2. The CDR3 loop spans 15 amino acids. The junction had 4 bases not matched to a gene; V was cut back by 4 bases and J by 0 bases. Germline lookup yields CDR1 WSHSY and CDR2 SAAADI. CDR3 nucleotides: TGCGCCAGCAGTGCCCAGCGGGGTAGCACAGATACGCAGTATTTT. It codes for CASSAQRGSTDTQYF.

This clone was seen once. The genes are TRBV5-1 and TRBJ1-4; D call uncertain. CDR3 length: 14 amino acids. Trimming took 2 bases from V and 0 from J, leaving 5 bases between them. From germline, CDR1 is SGHRS and CDR2 YFSETQ. The CDR3 sequence: CASSFGATNEKLFF. DNA of the CDR3: TGCGCCAGCAGCTTTGGAGCAACTAATGAAAAACTGTTTTTT.

This CDR3 reads CASSFYGQTSSGNTIYF. The CDR3 DNA reads TGTGCCAGCAGTTTCTACGGACAGACCAGCTCTGGAAACACCATATATTTT. This sequence joins TRBV28 and TRBJ1-3, with D tentatively TRBD1 (6 bases). The CDR3 covers 17 residues. The V end was cut by 3 bases, the J end by 0 bases, with 15 bases between. The germline V gene has CDR1 MDHEN and CDR2 SYDVKM.

This rearrangement joins TRBV6-5 to TRBJ2-5, with 7 bases matching TRBD1. Germline V gene sequence: CDR1 MNHEY, CDR2 SVGAGI. The CDR3 runs 15 residues. V shed 6 bases and J 0 bases; nucleotides not matched to a gene: 7. The CDR3 nucleotides are TGTGCCAGCAGGGGGAGACAGGGTTACCAAGAGACCCAGTACTTC. Translation: CASRGRQGYQETQYF.

This sequence joins TRBV7-9 and TRBJ2-2; D might be TRBD1 (6 bases). The V end lost 5 bases, the J end lost 5 bases, and 9 bases lay between the germline ends. Germline V gene sequence: CDR1 SEHNR, CDR2 FQNEAQ (reference sequence). This CDR3 has 13 amino acids. CDR3 in DNA: TGTGCCAGCAGCCGAACAGGGACCGGGGAGCTGTTTTTT. Protein product: CASSRTGTGELFF.

The J gene is TRBJ1-4, the V gene TRBV6-5, with 9 bases identical to TRBD1. J was trimmed by 5 bases and V by 3 bases; bases with no gene match: 4. Germline CDR1 MNHEY, CDR2 SVGAGI. CDR3 size: 15 residues. CDR3 DNA sequence: TGTGCCAGCAGTTATTCCGGGACAGGGAATGAAAAACTGTTTTTT. This codes for CASSYSGTGNEKLFF.

CDR3 sequence reads: CASSVLPGQGAGSGSPLHF. The CDR3, as DNA: TGTGCCAGCAGTGTACTCCCCGGACAGGGGGCCGGTTCGGGTTCACCCCTCCACTTT. The chain is built from TRBV2 and TRBJ1-6, with TRBD1 matching 11 bases. After removal of 4 bases from V and 9 bases from J, the junction contained 17 bases not matched to a gene. CDR1 SNHLY and CDR2 FYNNEI come from the germline V gene. The CDR3 sequence is 19 residues long.

The chain couples TRBV9 to TRBJ2-2; a possible D gene is TRBD1 (6 bases). V lost 2 bases and J 4 bases, leaving 12 bases between the germline ends. Germline CDR1 and CDR2: SGDLS and YYNGEE. CDR3 length: 15 amino acids. CDR3 nucleotides: TGTGCCAGCAGCGTGGGTGGGGGCCCCACCGGGGAGCTGTTTTTT. Translating gives CASSVGGGPTGELFF. Filled out from reference TRBV9 and TRBJ2-2, the complete variable domain reads DSGVTQTPKHLITATGQRVTLRCSPRSGDLSVYWYQQSLDQGLQFLIQYYNGEERAKGNILERFSAQQFPDLHSELNLSSLELGDSALYFCASSVGGGPTGELFFGEGSRLTVL.

The rearrangement links TRBV24-1 to TRBJ2-3; tentatively, D is TRBD1 (5 bases). The CDR3 is made up of 13 amino acids. Germline V gives CDR1 KGHDR, CDR2 SFDVKD. V lost 2 bases and J lost 4, with 6 bases in between. In DNA form, the CDR3 reads TGTGCCACCAGTGATTCGACAGCAGATACGCAGTATTTT. It encodes CATSDSTADTQYF.

The chain recombines TRBV5-1 with TRBJ2-1; 10 bases line up with TRBD1. The junction had 12 bases not matched to a gene; V was cut back by 3 bases and J by 9 bases. CDR3 length: 16 amino acids. Germline assignment: CDR1 SGHRS and CDR2 YFSETQ. The CDR3 sequence is CASSWEIGTGVGEQFF. The CDR3 region has the DNA TGCGCCAGCAGCTGGGAAATAGGGACAGGGGTGGGTGAGCAGTTCTTC.

This sequence joins TRBV5-1 and TRBJ2-7, with 12 bases matching TRBD2. V trimming: 5 bases; J trimming: 2 bases; junction bases outside the gene matches: 8. Germline V lookup: CDR1 SGHRS, CDR2 YFSETQ. CDR3 size: 16 residues. The DNA of the CDR3 is TGCGCCAGCAGGACTAGCGGGGGACCCAGCCCCTACGAGCAGTACTTC. Its protein is CASRTSGGPSPYEQYF.

The chain joins TRBV7-2 to TRBJ1-2; D may be TRBD1 (6 bases). V lost 5 bases, J lost 4 bases, and 17 bases lay in between. CDR3 size: 15 residues. From germline, CDR1 is SGHTA and CDR2 FQGNSA. CDR3 sequence: CASSAPYGGAYGYTF. CDR3 bases: TGTGCCAGCAGCGCCCCATACGGGGGGGCCTATGGCTACACCTTC.

This clone was found a few times. V is TRBV7-2 and J is TRBJ2-7; the match to TRBD1 covers 7 bases. The CDR3 totals 15 residues. From germline, CDR1 is SGHTA and CDR2 FQGNSA. With V trimmed by 5 bases and J by 0 bases, 7 bases remained unmatched. DNA of the CDR3: TGTGCCAGCAGCATTAACAGGGGAAGCTCCTACGAGCAGTACTTC. Encoded protein: CASSINRGSSYEQYF. Filled out from reference TRBV7-2 and TRBJ2-7, the complete variable domain reads GAGVSQSPSNKVTEKGKDVELRCDPISGHTALYWYRQSLGQGLEFLIYFQGNSAPDKSGLPSDRFSAERTGGSVSTLTIQRTQQEDSAVYLCASSINRGSSYEQYFGPGTRLTVT.

This clone was found many times. The genes are TRBV27 and TRBJ2-5, with 10 bases fitting TRBD1. The germline V gene has CDR1 MNHEY and CDR2 SMNVEV (reference sequence). V shed 4 bases, J shed 5 bases, and the junction held 13 bases outside the gene matches. CDR3 length equals 17 residues. In nucleotides, the CDR3 is TGTGCCAGCAGTTCCAACCGGGACAGGGGATCGGGGGAGACCCAGTACTTC. It specifies CASSSNRDRGSGETQYF.

This clone has ten or more counts. The chain has TRBV6-2 or TRBV6-3 and TRBJ2-4, with no clear D. V was clipped by 6 bases and J by 9 bases, with 15 bases between them. The CDR3 sequence is 13 residues long. Looked up from germline, CDR1 is MNHEY and CDR2 is SVGEGT. As DNA, the CDR3 is TGTGCCAGCAGCTCCAGCAGCCAGGCCATTCAGTACTTC. The encoded protein is CASSSSSQAIQYF.

V and J are TRBV2 and TRBJ2-3; 8 bases agree with TRBD2. Unmatched junction bases numbered 2, after V lost 4 bases and J lost 2 bases. Germline-derived CDR1 and CDR2 are SNHLY and FYNNEI. The CDR3 has 14 residues. DNA of the CDR3: TGTGCCAGCAGTGGCGGGGGGTTCACAGATACGCAGTATTTT. Its translation: CASSGGGFTDTQYF.

This rearrangement joins TRBV2 to TRBJ1-1; unclear D gene. This CDR3 comprises 14 residues. Germline CDR1 reads SNHLY; CDR2 reads FYNNEI. V was pared by 2 bases and J by 9 bases, with 16 bases between. For the CDR3, the DNA is TGTGCCAGCAGTGAAATCTGGGAGCGGGCAAAAGCTTTCTTT. Translation gives CASSEIWERAKAFF. Based on the CDR3 plus reference TRBV2 and TRBJ1-1, the full variable domain is EPEVTQTPSHQVTQMGQEVILRCVPISNHLYFYWYRQILGQKVEFLVSFYNNEISEKSEIFDDQFSVERPDGSNFTLKIRSTKLEDSAMYFCASSEIWERAKAFFGQGTRLTVV.

The rearrangement links TRBV7-9 to TRBJ1-5; 8 bases map to TRBD1. In germline, CDR1 is SEHNR, CDR2 FQNEAQ (reference sequence). The CDR3 sequence is 15 residues long. V lost 4 bases to trimming and J lost 3 bases; unmatched junction nucleotides: 5. The CDR3 DNA follows: TGTGCCAGCAGCTCGGGACAGGCAGACAATCAGCCCCAGCATTTT. This gives the protein CASSSGQADNQPQHF.

The chain recombines TRBV6-2 or TRBV6-3 with TRBJ2-1; 9 bases map to TRBD2. Germline-derived CDR1 and CDR2 are MNHEY and SVGEGT. With 5 bases clipped from V and 1 base from J, the junction kept 6 bases outside the gene matches. This CDR3 has 16 residues. Here the CDR3 reads CASSLSGGPSYNEQFF. In DNA form, the CDR3 reads TGTGCCAGCAGTCTTAGCGGGGGCCCTTCCTACAATGAGCAGTTCTTC.

The CDR3 bases are TGTGCCAGCAGCGCCCCTGGGCGGAACACTGAAGCTTTCTTT. Protein product: CASSAPGRNTEAFF. The rearrangement links TRBV6-5 to TRBJ1-1; unclear D gene. The V end lost 6 bases, the J end lost 1 base, and 12 bases lay between the germline ends. CDR1 is MNHEY, CDR2 SVGAGI, per germline. This CDR3 region has 14 residues.

This sequence joins TRBV11-2 and TRBJ2-4, with TRBD1 matching over 7 bases. CDR1 and CDR2 from the germline V gene are SGHAT and FQNNGV. V dropped 2 bases and J dropped 8; count of bases not matched to a gene: 6. This CDR3 is 14 amino acids long. The DNA of the CDR3 is TGTGCCAGCAGCTTAAAGGGCCAGGGGGACATTCAGTACTTC. As protein: CASSLKGQGDIQYF.

The chain employs TRBV7-2 and TRBJ1-5; D perhaps matches TRBD1 (5 bases). The germline V gene encodes CDR1 SGHTA and CDR2 FQGNSA. The CDR3 consists of 13 residues. Between the trimmed V and J ends, which lost 5 bases and 6 bases, there was a span of 11 bases. For the CDR3, the DNA is TGTGCCAGCAGCATACAGGCACGTCAGCCCCAGCATTTT. It translates to CASSIQARQPQHF.

Here the CDR3 DNA reads TGTGCCAGCAGCTTAGCGGGTGGAGGTGAAAAACTGTTTTTT. Translation: CASSLAGGGEKLFF. The V call is TRBV7-9, the J call TRBJ1-4; D is undetermined. Per germline, CDR1 SEHNR and CDR2 FQNEAQ (reference sequence). Trimming removed 0 bases from V and 7 bases from J, with 9 bases in between. This CDR3 spans 14 amino acids.